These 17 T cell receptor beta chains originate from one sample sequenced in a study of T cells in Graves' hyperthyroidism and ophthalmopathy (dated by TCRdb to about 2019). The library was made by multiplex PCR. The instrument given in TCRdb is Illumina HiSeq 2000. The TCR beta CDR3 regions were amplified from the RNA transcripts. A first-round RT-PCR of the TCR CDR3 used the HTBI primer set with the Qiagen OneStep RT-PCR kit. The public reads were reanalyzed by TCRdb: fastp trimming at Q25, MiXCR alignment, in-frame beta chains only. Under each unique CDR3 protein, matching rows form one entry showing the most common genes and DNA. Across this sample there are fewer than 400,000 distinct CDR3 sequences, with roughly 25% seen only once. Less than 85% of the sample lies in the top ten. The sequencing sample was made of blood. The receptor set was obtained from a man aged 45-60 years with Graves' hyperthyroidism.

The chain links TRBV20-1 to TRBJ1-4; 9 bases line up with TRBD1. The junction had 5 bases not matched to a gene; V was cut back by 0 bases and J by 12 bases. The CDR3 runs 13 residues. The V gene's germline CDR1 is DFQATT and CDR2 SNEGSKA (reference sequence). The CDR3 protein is CSAREGQGRELFF. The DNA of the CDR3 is TGCAGTGCTAGAGAGGGACAGGGACGGGAACTGTTTTTT.

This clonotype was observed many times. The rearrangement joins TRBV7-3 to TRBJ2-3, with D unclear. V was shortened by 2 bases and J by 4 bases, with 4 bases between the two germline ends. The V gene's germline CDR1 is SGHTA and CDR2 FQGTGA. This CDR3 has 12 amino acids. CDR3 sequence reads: CASSLDSDTQYF. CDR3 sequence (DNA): TGTGCCAGCAGCTTAGATTCAGATACGCAGTATTTT.

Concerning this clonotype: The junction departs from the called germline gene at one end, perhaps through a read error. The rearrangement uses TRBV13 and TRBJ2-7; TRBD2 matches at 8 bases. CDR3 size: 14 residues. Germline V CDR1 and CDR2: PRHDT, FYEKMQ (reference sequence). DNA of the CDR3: TGTGCCAGCAGCTTAATAGCGGGAACCTACGGGCAGTACTTC. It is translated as CASSLIAGTYGQYF.

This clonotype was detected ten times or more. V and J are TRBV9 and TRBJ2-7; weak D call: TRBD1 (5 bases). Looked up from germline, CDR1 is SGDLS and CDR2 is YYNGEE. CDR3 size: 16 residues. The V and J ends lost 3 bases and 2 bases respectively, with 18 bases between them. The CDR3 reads CASSAGFGQGTYEQYF. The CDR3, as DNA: TGTGCCAGCAGCGCAGGCTTTGGGCAGGGCACCTACGAGCAGTACTTC.

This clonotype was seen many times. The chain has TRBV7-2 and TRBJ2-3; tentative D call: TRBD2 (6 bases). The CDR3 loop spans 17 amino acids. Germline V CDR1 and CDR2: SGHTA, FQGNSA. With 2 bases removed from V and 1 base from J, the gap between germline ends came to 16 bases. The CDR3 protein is CASSLSAGGDRTDTQYF. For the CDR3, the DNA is TGTGCCAGCAGCTTATCGGCGGGCGGGGATCGCACAGATACGCAGTATTTT.

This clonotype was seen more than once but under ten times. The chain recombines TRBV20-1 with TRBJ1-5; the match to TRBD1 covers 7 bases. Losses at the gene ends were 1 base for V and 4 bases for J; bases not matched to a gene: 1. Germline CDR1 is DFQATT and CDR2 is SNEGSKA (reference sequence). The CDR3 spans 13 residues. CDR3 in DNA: TGCAGTGCTAGAGGGGACAGAAATCAGCCCCAGCATTTT. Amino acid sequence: CSARGDRNQPQHF.

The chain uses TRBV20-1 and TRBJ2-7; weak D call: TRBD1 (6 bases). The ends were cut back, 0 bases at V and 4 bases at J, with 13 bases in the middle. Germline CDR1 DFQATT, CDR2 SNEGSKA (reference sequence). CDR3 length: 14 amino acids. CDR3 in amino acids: CSARDVQGPYEQYF. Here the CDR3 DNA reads TGCAGTGCTAGAGATGTGCAGGGGCCTTACGAGCAGTACTTC.

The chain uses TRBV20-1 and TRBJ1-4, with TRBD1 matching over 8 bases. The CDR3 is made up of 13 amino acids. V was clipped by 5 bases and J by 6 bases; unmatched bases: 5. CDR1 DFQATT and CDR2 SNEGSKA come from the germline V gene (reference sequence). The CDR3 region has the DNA TGCAGTGCTCCCTCGGACAGGGATGAAAAACTGTTTTTT. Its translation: CSAPSDRDEKLFF.

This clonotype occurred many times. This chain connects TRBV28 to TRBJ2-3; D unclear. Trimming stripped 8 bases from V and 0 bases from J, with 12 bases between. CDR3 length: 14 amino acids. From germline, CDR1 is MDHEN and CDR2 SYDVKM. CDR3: CASGVGSSTDTQYF. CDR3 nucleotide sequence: TGTGCCAGCGGGGTGGGCAGTAGCACAGATACGCAGTATTTT.

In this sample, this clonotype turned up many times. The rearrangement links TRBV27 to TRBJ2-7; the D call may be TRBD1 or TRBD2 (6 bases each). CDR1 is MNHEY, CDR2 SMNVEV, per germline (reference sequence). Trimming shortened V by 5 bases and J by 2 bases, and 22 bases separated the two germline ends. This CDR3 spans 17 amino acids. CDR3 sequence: CASSALGGQVGAYEQYF. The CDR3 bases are TGTGCCAGCAGTGCCCTTGGGGGGCAGGTCGGGGCCTACGAGCAGTACTTC.

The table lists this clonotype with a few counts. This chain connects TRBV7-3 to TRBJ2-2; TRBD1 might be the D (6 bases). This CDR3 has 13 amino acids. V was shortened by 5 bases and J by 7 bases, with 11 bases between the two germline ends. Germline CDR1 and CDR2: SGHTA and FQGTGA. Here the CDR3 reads CASSLTGFGELFF. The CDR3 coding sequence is TGTGCCAGCAGCCTTACAGGGTTCGGGGAGCTGTTTTTT. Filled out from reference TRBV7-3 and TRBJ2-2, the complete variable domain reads GAGVSQTPSNKVTEKGKYVELRCDPISGHTALYWYRQSLGQGPEFLIYFQGTGAADDSGLPNDRFFAVRPEGSVSTLKIQRTERGDSAVYLCASSLTGFGELFFGEGSRLTVL.

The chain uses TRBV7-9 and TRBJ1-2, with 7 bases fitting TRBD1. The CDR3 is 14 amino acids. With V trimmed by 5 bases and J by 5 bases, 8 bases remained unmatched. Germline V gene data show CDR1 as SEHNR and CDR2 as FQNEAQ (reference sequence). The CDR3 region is CASSHQGGGYGYTF. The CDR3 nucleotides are TGTGCCAGCAGCCATCAGGGGGGCGGTTATGGCTACACCTTC.

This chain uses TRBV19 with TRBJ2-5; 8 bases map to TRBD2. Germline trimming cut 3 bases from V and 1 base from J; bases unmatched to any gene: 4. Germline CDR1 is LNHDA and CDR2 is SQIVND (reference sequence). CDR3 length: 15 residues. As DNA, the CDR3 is TGTGCCAGTAGTATCCTTGCGGGGGGCCAAGAGACCCAGTACTTC. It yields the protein CASSILAGGQETQYF.

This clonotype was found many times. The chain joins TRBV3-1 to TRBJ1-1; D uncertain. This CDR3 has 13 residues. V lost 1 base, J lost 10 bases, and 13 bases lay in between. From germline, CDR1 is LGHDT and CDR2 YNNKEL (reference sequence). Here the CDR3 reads CASSQGAVEVAFF. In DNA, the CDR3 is TGTGCCAGCAGCCAAGGAGCCGTGGAGGTAGCTTTCTTT.

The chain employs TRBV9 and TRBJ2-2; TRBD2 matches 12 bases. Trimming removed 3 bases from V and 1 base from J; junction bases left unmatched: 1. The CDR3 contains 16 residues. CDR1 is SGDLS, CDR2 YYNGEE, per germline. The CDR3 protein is CASSGLAGENTGELFF. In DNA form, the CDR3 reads TGTGCCAGCAGCGGACTAGCGGGGGAGAACACCGGGGAGCTGTTTTTT.

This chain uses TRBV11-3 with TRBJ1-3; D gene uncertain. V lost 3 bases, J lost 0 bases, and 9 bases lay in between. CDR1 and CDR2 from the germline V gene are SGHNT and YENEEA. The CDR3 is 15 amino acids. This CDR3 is CASSLEASSGNTIYF. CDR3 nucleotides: TGTGCCAGCAGCTTGGAGGCGAGCTCTGGAAACACCATATATTTT.

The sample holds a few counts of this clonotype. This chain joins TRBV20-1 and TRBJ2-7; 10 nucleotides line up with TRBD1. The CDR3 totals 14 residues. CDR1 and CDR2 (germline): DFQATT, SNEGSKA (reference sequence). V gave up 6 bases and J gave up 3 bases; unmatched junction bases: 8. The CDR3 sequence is CSADRTGGLYEQYF. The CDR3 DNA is TGCAGTGCGGACCGGACAGGGGGGCTCTACGAGCAGTACTTC.